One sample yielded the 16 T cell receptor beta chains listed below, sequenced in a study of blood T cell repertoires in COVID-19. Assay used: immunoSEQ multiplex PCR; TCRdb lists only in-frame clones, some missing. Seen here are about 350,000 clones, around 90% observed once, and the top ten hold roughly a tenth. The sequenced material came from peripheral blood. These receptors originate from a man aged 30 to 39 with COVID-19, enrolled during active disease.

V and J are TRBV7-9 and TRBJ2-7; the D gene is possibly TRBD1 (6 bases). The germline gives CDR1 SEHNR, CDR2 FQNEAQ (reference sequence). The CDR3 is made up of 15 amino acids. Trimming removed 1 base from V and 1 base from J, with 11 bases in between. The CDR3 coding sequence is TGTGCCAGCAGCTTAGGGCCAGGGGCATCCTACGAGCAGTACTTC. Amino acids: CASSLGPGASYEQYF.

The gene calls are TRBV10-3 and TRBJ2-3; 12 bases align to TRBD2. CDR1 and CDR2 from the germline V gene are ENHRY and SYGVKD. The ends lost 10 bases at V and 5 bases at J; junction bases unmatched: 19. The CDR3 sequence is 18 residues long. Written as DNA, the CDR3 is TGTGCCACCCGACGGGATACACGGACTAGCGGGGTTCTAGATACGCAGTATTTT. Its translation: CATRRDTRTSGVLDTQYF.

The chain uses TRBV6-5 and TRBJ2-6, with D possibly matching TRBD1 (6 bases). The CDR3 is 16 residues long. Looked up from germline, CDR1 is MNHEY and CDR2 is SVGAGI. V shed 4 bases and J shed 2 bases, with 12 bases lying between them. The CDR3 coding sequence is TGTGCCAGCAGTTTCATATACAGGGCTGGGGCCAACGTCCTGACTTTC. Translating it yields CASSFIYRAGANVLTF.

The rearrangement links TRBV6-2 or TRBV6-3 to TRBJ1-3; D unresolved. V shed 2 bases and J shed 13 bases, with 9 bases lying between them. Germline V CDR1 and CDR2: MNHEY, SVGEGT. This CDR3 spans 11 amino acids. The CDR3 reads CASSYRTRIYF. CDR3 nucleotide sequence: TGTGCCAGCAGTTACCGAACGAGGATATATTTT.

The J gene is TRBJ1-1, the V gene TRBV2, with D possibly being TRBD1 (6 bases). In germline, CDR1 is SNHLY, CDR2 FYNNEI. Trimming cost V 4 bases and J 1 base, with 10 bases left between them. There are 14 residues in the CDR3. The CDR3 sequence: CASSVTGRNTEAFF. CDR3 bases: TGTGCCAGCAGTGTGACAGGCCGGAACACTGAAGCTTTCTTT.

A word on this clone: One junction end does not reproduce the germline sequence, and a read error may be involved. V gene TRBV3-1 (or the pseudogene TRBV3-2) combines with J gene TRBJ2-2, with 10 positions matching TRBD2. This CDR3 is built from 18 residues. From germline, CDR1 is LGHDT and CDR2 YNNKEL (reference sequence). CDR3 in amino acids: CASSQVHGLAGDHRGAVF. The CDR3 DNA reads TGTGCCAGCAGCCAGGTCCATGGGCTAGCGGGAGACCACCGGGGAGCTGTTTTT.

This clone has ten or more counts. CDR3 coding DNA: TGTGCCACCAGTGCAGGGGGCACAGATACGCAGTATTTT. Protein: CATSAGGTDTQYF. This chain joins TRBV24-1 and TRBJ2-3; D is possibly TRBD1 (6 bases). From germline, CDR1 is KGHDR and CDR2 SFDVKD. Trimming stripped 5 bases from V and 1 base from J, with 6 bases between. The CDR3 runs to 13 residues.

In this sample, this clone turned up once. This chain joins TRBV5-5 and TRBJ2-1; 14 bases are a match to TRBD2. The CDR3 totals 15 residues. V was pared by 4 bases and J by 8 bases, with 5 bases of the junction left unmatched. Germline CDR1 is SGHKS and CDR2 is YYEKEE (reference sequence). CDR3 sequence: CASSPGTSGSDEQFF. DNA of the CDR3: TGTGCCAGCAGCCCCGGGACTAGCGGGAGCGATGAGCAGTTCTTC.

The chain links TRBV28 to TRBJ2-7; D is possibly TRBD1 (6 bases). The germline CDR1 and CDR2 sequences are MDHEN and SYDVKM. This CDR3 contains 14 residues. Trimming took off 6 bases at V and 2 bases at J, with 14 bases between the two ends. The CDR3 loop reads CASSLTGSAYEQYF. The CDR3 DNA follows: TGTGCCAGCAGCCTAACAGGGTCCGCCTACGAGCAGTACTTC.

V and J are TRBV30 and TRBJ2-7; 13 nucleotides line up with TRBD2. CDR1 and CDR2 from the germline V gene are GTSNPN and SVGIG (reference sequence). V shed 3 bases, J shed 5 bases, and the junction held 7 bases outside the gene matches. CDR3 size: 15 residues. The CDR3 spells CAWSNGLAGANEQYF. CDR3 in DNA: TGTGCCTGGAGCAACGGACTAGCGGGAGCAAACGAGCAGTACTTC. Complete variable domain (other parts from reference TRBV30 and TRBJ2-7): SQTIHQWPATLVQPVGSPLSLECTVEGTSNPNLYWYRQAAGRGLQLLFYSVGIGQISSEVPQNLSASRPQDRQFILSSKKLLLSDSGFYLCAWSNGLAGANEQYFGPGTRLTVT.

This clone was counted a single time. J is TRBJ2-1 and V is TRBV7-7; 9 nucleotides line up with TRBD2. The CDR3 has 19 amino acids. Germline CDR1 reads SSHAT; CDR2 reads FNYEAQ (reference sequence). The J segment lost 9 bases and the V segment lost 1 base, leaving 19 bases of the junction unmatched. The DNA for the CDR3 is TGTGCCAGCAGCTTAGTGTTTTCGCCTAGCGGGACTACCCAATCTGAGCAGTTCTTC. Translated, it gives CASSLVFSPSGTTQSEQFF.

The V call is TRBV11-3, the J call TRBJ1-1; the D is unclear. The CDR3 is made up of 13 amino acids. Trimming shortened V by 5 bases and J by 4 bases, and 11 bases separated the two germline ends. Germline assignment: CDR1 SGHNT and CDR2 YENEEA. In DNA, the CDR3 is TGTGCCAGCAGCCTATCTTACGTCACTGAAGCTTTCTTT. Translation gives CASSLSYVTEAFF.

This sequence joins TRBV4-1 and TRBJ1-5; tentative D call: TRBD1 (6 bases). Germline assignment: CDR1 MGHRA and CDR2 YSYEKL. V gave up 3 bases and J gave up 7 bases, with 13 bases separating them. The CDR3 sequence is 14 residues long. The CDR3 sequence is CASSQNQGKQPQHF. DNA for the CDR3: TGCGCCAGCAGCCAGAATCAGGGGAAACAGCCCCAGCATTTT.

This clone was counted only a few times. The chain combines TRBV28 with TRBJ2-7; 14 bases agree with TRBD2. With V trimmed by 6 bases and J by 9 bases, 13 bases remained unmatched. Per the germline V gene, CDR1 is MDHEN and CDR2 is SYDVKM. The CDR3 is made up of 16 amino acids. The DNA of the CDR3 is TGTGCCAGCAGCCTTAGACCGGGACTAGCGGGAGTTAGGCAGTACTTC. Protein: CASSLRPGLAGVRQYF.

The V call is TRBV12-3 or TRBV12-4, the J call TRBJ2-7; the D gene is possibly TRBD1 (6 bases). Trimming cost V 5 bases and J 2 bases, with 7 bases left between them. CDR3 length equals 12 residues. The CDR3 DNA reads TGTGCCAGCAGTCGGGACACCTACGAGCAGTACTTC. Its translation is CASSRDTYEQYF.

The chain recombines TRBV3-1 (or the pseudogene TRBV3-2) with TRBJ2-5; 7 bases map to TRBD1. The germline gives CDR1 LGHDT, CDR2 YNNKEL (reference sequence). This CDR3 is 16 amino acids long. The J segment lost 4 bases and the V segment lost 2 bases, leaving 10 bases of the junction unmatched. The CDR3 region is CASSQRIRQGGETQYF. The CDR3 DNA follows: TGTGCCAGCAGCCAAAGGATCCGACAGGGCGGAGAGACCCAGTACTTC.